The T cell receptor (beta chain) under discussion was sequenced for a study of T cells in Graves' hyperthyroidism and ophthalmopathy. Study-level points and caveats: The model identified upcoming ophthalmopathy a median about six months ahead of onset.

Comments on this clonotype: Its antigen is still unknown.

RNA transcripts yielded amplified TCR beta CDR3 regions. With the HTBI primer set, the TCR CDR3 went through a first round of RT-PCR. One entry per CDR3 protein results from TCRdb running MiXCR on the multiplex PCR reads. The data hold 620,000 or so distinct CDR3 sequences, with around 13% observed a single time. The PBMCs were sourced from fresh peripheral blood (about 9.7 ml). Material: blood. This sequence originates from a woman aged 50 to 65 with Graves' ophthalmopathy.

CDR3 in amino acids: CASSHNSGDEQFF. CDR3 sequence (DNA): TGCGCCAGCAGCCATAATAGCGGGGATGAGCAGTTCTTC. V and J are TRBV4-3 and TRBJ2-1; the match to TRBD2 covers 8 bases. Trimming took 3 bases from V and 8 from J; bases not matched to a gene: 3. Germline CDR1 LGHNA, CDR2 YSLEER. The CDR3 covers 13 residues.